The rows below give T cell receptor beta chains drawn from one sample of a study of post-analysis software for immune sequencing data. From the PCR reads, TCRdb called clonotypes with MiXCR, one entry per CDR3 protein. Altogether more than 500,000 distinct CDR3 sequences are present, 30% to 40% being singletons, with the ten largest covering 5% to 6%. Input material: blood. These TCRs come from a girl between 2 and 17 years old with multiple sclerosis. The CDR3 runs from the conserved cysteine through the conserved F or W. Fields, in order: J gene, D gene, clone size, V gene, CDR3 DNA, CDR3 protein. The D gene is left open where the match is weak. Clone size is not always given. Where it is, it says once, few, many or a class for expanded clones.

J: TRBJ2-5; D: TRBD1; size: NA; V: TRBV29-1; DNA: TGCAGCGGGGGGACAGGGGGAGAGACCCAGTACTTC; CDR3: CSGGTGGETQYF
J: TRBJ1-6; D: NA; size: many; V: TRBV6-5; DNA: TGTGCCAGCAGCAGGTGGGGACACACGGATTCACCCCTCCACTTT; CDR3: CASSRWGHTDSPLHF
J: TRBJ2-1; D: TRBD2; size: NA; V: TRBV2; DNA: TGTGCCAGCAGTCCGGGACTAGCTTTAAGTGAGCAGTTCTTC; CDR3: CASSPGLALSEQFF
J: TRBJ2-3; D: TRBD1; size: NA; V: TRBV20-1; DNA: TGCAGTGCCAACAGGGGCCCCACAGATACGCAGTATTTT; CDR3: CSANRGPTDTQYF
J: TRBJ1-2; D: NA; size: NA; V: TRBV6-1; DNA: TGTGCCACTGACAGGCGGTGGGGCTACACCTTC; CDR3: CATDRRWGYTF
J: TRBJ2-3; D: TRBD1; size: NA; V: TRBV11-2; DNA: TGTGCCAGCAGCACGGGACAGGGGCCCGCCTTGGATACGCAGTATTTT; CDR3: CASSTGQGPALDTQYF
J: TRBJ1-1; D: NA; size: NA; V: TRBV5-8; DNA: TGTGCCAGCAGCGACTCGGGGATGAACACTGAAGCTTTCTTT; CDR3: CASSDSGMNTEAFF
J: TRBJ1-2; D: NA; size: NA; V: TRBV6-5; DNA: TGTGCCAGCAGGGGGATCGGGGAGACCTATGGCTACACCTTC; CDR3: CASRGIGETYGYTF
J: TRBJ1-2; D: NA; size: NA; V: TRBV20-1; DNA: TGCAGTGCTAGATTGCGGGGCGCAACGGAAGGCTACACCTTC; CDR3: CSARLRGATEGYTF
J: TRBJ1-2; D: NA; size: NA; V: TRBV2; DNA: TGTGCCAGCAGTGAAACCCCCTCTGGCTACACCTTC; CDR3: CASSETPSGYTF
J: TRBJ1-2; D: TRBD1; size: NA; V: TRBV7-9; DNA: TGTGCCAGCAGGGGCTACCTCGGGACAGGGCCTGTCTTAAACTATGGCTACACCTTC; CDR3: CASRGYLGTGPVLNYGYTF
J: TRBJ1-2; D: NA; size: few; V: TRBV28; DNA: TGTGCCAGCAGACGTCAGGGGAACTATGGCTACACCTTC; CDR3: CASRRQGNYGYTF
J: TRBJ2-3; D: NA; size: NA; V: TRBV4-1; DNA: TGCGCCAGCAGCCAAACTACTATAGCGACCTGGGACGGGCACTCAGATACGCAGTATTTT; CDR3: CASSQTTIATWDGHSDTQYF
J: TRBJ2-1; D: NA; size: few; V: TRBV7-3; DNA: TGTGCCAGCGCCGGGAGCTCCTACAATGAGCAGTTCTTC; CDR3: CASAGSSYNEQFF
J: TRBJ1-1; D: NA; size: NA; V: TRBV4-1; DNA: TGCGCCAGCCTGCCTGGGGAGGCGGCGAACACTGAAGCTTTCTTT; CDR3: CASLPGEAANTEAFF
J: TRBJ2-3; D: NA; size: few; V: TRBV20-1; DNA: TGCAGTGTCTTGTTCACAGATACGCAGTATTTT; CDR3: CSVLFTDTQYF
J: TRBJ2-7; D: TRBD1; size: NA; V: TRBV15; DNA: TGTGCCACCAGCAGAGATCGTTGGGACAGCGATTCCAACCGGCTTTGCGCGTTCGAGCAGTACTTC; CDR3: CATSRDRWDSDSNRLCAFEQYF
J: TRBJ2-3; D: TRBD1; size: NA; V: TRBV20-1; DNA: TGCAGTGCTAGTCCCCTGTGGCCTCGGACAGGTACGCAGTATTTT; CDR3: CSASPLWPRTGTQYF
J: TRBJ2-5; D: NA; size: NA; V: TRBV5-1; DNA: TGCGCCAGCAGCTTGGGGGGTAGAATCCAAGAGACCCAGTACTTC; CDR3: CASSLGGRIQETQYF
J: TRBJ1-2; D: NA; size: once; V: TRBV7-8; DNA: TGTGCCAGCAGCTCAAAGGACTGGGCCGGGCGGTATGGCTACACCTTC; CDR3: CASSSKDWAGRYGYTF
J: TRBJ1-1; D: NA; size: NA; V: TRBV11-2; DNA: TGTGCCAGCAGCCCCCCAGGGGTGGGCACTGAAGCTTTCTTT; CDR3: CASSPPGVGTEAFF
J: TRBJ2-3; D: TRBD2; size: NA; V: TRBV10-1; DNA: TGCGCCAGCAGTGAGCTGGCTAGCGGGGGGAGTTATACGCAGTATTTT; CDR3: CASSELASGGSYTQYF
J: TRBJ1-2; D: NA; size: NA; V: TRBV19; DNA: TGTGGGGCAGGAAGTAACTATGGCTACACCTTC; CDR3: CGAGSNYGYTF
J: TRBJ2-3; D: NA; size: few; V: TRBV15; DNA: TGTGCCACCAGCAACGATCTCAGAGGGTTGAGCACAGATACGCAGTATTTT; CDR3: CATSNDLRGLSTDTQYF
J: TRBJ2-3; D: NA; size: few; V: TRBV20-1; DNA: TGCAGTGCTAGCTGGACCCCCTCCACAGATACGCAGTATTTT; CDR3: CSASWTPSTDTQYF
J: TRBJ2-1; D: NA; size: NA; V: TRBV4-1; DNA: TGCGCCAGCAGCCAAGTGGGTCGGGGGGCCAGCAATGAGCAGTTCTTC; CDR3: CASSQVGRGASNEQFF
J: TRBJ1-2; D: NA; size: NA; V: TRBV20-1; DNA: TGCAGTGCTAGAGATCTAGACAGTAACTATGGCTACACCTTC; CDR3: CSARDLDSNYGYTF
J: TRBJ2-7; D: NA; size: NA; V: TRBV7-9; DNA: TGTGCCAGCAGCGACAGATCCTACGAGCAGTACTTC; CDR3: CASSDRSYEQYF
J: TRBJ2-5; D: NA; size: many; V: TRBV29-1; DNA: TGCAGCGTTGCCCGTGCCACCGCCGGGACCCAGTACTTC; CDR3: CSVARATAGTQYF
J: TRBJ2-6; D: TRBD1; size: few; V: TRBV5-1; DNA: TGCGCCAGCAGCTTATGGACAGGGAGAGCCTCTGGGGCCAACGTCCTGACTTTC; CDR3: CASSLWTGRASGANVLTF
J: TRBJ1-2; D: NA; size: NA; V: TRBV5-1; DNA: TGCGCCAGCAGCCAACCAGGGAGGGACGGCTACACCTTC; CDR3: CASSQPGRDGYTF
J: TRBJ1-1; D: NA; size: few; V: TRBV20-1; DNA: TGCAGCCCTTCTCAGGGAAACACTGAAGCTTTCTTT; CDR3: CSPSQGNTEAFF
J: TRBJ2-5; D: NA; size: NA; V: TRBV7-6; DNA: TGTGCCAGCAGCTTAGTGCGGACGGAAAAAGAGACCCAGTACTTC; CDR3: CASSLVRTEKETQYF
J: TRBJ2-1; D: NA; size: NA; V: TRBV6-5; DNA: TGTGCCAGCAGGGGGGGACTTTATGAGCAGTTCTTC; CDR3: CASRGGLYEQFF
J: TRBJ2-3; D: TRBD1; size: NA; V: TRBV10-1; DNA: TGCGCCACCGGGGACAGGAGCACAGATACGCAGTATTTT; CDR3: CATGDRSTDTQYF
J: TRBJ2-7; D: NA; size: NA; V: TRBV7-2; DNA: TGTGCCAGCGACGAAACCGGGTCAGGGTCCCACGAGCAGTACTTC; CDR3: CASDETGSGSHEQYF
J: TRBJ2-7; D: NA; size: NA; V: TRBV20-1; DNA: TGCAGTGCTAGCAAGACTCTAAGCTCCTACGAGCAGTACTTC; CDR3: CSASKTLSSYEQYF
J: TRBJ1-2; D: TRBD1; size: NA; V: TRBV13; DNA: TGTGCCAGCAGCTTAGGCTGGAGGGGGCAGGATGGCTACACCTTC; CDR3: CASSLGWRGQDGYTF
J: TRBJ2-5; D: NA; size: NA; V: TRBV28; DNA: TGTGCCAGCACCCCCTCGAGGGAGGAGACCCAGTACTTC; CDR3: CASTPSREETQYF
J: TRBJ2-5; D: NA; size: NA; V: TRBV7-2; DNA: TGTGCCAGCAGCGGCAACAGGGGAGGGGACCAAGAGACCCAGTACTTC; CDR3: CASSGNRGGDQETQYF
J: TRBJ1-5; D: NA; size: few; V: TRBV12-3/TRBV12-4; DNA: TGTGCCAGCAACTCCGGTGGGGGGCAGCCCCAGCATTTT; CDR3: CASNSGGGQPQHF
J: TRBJ2-1; D: NA; size: NA; V: TRBV11-2; DNA: TGTGCCAACAGGTCTCCCCTTAGCGGCAATGAGCAGTTCTTC; CDR3: CANRSPLSGNEQFF
J: TRBJ2-1; D: TRBD2; size: few; V: TRBV7-8; DNA: TGTGCCAGCAGCTTAAGCGGGGGGTTTAAGGATGAGCAGTTCTTC; CDR3: CASSLSGGFKDEQFF
J: TRBJ2-1; D: NA; size: NA; V: TRBV5-1; DNA: TGCGCCAGCACCAATCTGCCGGGGGCCGCGGGATACAATGAGCAGTTCTTC; CDR3: CASTNLPGAAGYNEQFF
J: TRBJ1-2; D: TRBD1; size: once; V: TRBV5-5; DNA: TGTGCCAGCAGCCACGGGACAGGGGACTATGGCTACACCTTC; CDR3: CASSHGTGDYGYTF
J: TRBJ1-1; D: NA; size: NA; V: TRBV24-1; DNA: TGTGCCACCAGGGGACGGACGAACACTGAAGCTTTCTTT; CDR3: CATRGRTNTEAFF
J: TRBJ2-3; D: TRBD1; size: NA; V: TRBV6-1; DNA: TGTGCCAGCATAACAGGGGGCGCGGGAGATATGCAGTATTTT; CDR3: CASITGGAGDMQYF
J: TRBJ2-1; D: NA; size: once; V: TRBV2; DNA: TGTGCCAGCAGTGAAGAAAACAGCTACAATGAGCAGTTCTTC; CDR3: CASSEENSYNEQFF
J: TRBJ1-4; D: TRBD1; size: NA; V: TRBV10-3; DNA: TGTGCCATCAGTGAAGAACCTCCCGGGACAGGGGGTGAAAAACTGTTTTTT; CDR3: CAISEEPPGTGGEKLFF
J: TRBJ1-2; D: NA; size: NA; V: TRBV4-2; DNA: TGTGCCAGCACCCTCGATGGGGCGGGAGACTATGGCTACACCTTC; CDR3: CASTLDGAGDYGYTF
J: TRBJ1-2; D: NA; size: NA; V: TRBV12-3/TRBV12-4; DNA: TGTGCCAGCAGTTTTAACCGGGGGCTAGATGGCTACACCTTC; CDR3: CASSFNRGLDGYTF
J: TRBJ2-7; D: TRBD2; size: NA; V: TRBV9; DNA: TGTGCCAGCAGCGTAGGGGATAGCGGGGGCTACGAGCAGTACTTC; CDR3: CASSVGDSGGYEQYF
J: TRBJ2-4; D: NA; size: many; V: TRBV29-1; DNA: TGCAGCGTTTCTTACAGGGGGGGGAACATTCAGTACTTC; CDR3: CSVSYRGGNIQYF
J: TRBJ2-5; D: NA; size: few; V: TRBV2; DNA: TGTGCCAGCAGTCCAGTATCGAGGCAAGAGACCCAGTACTTC; CDR3: CASSPVSRQETQYF
J: TRBJ2-7; D: NA; size: NA; V: TRBV6-6; DNA: TGTGCCAGCACCCGGGACCCAGGAGAATACGAGCAGTACTTC; CDR3: CASTRDPGEYEQYF
J: TRBJ2-7; D: TRBD1; size: NA; V: TRBV7-9; DNA: TGTGCCAGCAGCGCCCGGGACAGGGACGCGATGGGCGAGCAGTACTTC; CDR3: CASSARDRDAMGEQYF
J: TRBJ1-4; D: NA; size: NA; V: TRBV10-3; DNA: TGTGCCATCAGTGAAGTCCTTAATGAAAAACTGTTTTTT; CDR3: CAISEVLNEKLFF
J: TRBJ2-1; D: NA; size: NA; V: TRBV12-3/TRBV12-4; DNA: TGTGCCAGCAGTTTGTATGGAAACAATGAGCAGTTCTTC; CDR3: CASSLYGNNEQFF